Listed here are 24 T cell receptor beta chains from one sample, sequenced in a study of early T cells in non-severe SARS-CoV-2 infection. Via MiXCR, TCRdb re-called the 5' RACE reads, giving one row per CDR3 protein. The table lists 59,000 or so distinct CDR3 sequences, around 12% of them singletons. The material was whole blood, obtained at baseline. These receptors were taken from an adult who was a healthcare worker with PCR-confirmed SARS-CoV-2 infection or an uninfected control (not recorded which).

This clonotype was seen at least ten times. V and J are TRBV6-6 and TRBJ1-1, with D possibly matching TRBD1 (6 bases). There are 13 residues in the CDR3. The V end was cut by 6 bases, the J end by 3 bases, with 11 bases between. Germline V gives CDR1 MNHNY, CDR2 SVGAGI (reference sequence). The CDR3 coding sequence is TGTGCCAGCAGCCGCCGACAGGACACTGAAGCTTTCTTT. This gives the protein CASSRRQDTEAFF.

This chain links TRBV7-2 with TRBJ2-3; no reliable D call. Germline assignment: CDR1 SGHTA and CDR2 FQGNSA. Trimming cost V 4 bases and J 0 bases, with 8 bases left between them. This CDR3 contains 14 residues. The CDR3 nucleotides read TGTGCCAGCAGCTCCCTAGTGAGCACAGATACGCAGTATTTT. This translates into CASSSLVSTDTQYF.

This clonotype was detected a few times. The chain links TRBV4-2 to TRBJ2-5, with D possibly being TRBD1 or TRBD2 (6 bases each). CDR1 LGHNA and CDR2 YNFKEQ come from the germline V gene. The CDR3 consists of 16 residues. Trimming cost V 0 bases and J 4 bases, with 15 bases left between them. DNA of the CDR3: TGTGCCAGCAGCCAAGATTTGGAGGGGGGTAGAGAGACCCAGTACTTC. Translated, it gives CASSQDLEGGRETQYF.

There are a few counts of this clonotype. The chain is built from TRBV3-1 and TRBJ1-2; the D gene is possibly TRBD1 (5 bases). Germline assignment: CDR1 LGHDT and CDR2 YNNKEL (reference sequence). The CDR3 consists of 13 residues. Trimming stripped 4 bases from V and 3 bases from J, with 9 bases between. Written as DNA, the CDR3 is TGTGCCAGCAGCCGAGACAGTGACTATGGCTACACCTTC. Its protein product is CASSRDSDYGYTF. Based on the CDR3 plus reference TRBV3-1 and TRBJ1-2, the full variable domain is DTAVSQTPKYLVTQMGNDKSIKCEQNLGHDTMYWYKQDSKKFLKIMFSYNNKELIINETVPNRFSPKSPDKAHLNLHINSLELGDSAVYFCASSRDSDYGYTFGSGTRLTVV.

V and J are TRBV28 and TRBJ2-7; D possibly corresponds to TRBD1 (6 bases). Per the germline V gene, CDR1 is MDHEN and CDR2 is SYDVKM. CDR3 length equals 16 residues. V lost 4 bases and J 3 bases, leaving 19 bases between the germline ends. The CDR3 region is CASSSQKYRDSYEQYF. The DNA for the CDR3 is TGTGCCAGCAGTTCTCAAAAGTACAGGGATAGCTACGAGCAGTACTTC.

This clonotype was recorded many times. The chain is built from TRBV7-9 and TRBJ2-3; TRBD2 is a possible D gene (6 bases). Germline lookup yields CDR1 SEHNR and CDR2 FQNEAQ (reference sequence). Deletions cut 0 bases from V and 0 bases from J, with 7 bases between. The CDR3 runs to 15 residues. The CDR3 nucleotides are TGTGCCAGCAGCTTAGCGAGCGGGAGCACAGATACGCAGTATTTT. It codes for CASSLASGSTDTQYF.

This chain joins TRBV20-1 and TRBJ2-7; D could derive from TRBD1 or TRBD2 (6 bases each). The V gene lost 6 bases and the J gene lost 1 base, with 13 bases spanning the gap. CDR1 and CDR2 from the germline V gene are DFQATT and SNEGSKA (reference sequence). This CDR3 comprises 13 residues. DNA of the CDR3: TGCAGTGCCGCCGGGGGACAATCCTACGAGCAGTACTTC. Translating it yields CSAAGGQSYEQYF.

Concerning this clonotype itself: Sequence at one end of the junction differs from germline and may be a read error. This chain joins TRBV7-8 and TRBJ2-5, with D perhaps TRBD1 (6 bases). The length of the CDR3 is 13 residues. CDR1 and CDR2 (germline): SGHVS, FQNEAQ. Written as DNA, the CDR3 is TGTGCCAGCAGCTTCTGGGGGCGAGAGGCCCAGTACTTC. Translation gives CASSFWGREAQYF.

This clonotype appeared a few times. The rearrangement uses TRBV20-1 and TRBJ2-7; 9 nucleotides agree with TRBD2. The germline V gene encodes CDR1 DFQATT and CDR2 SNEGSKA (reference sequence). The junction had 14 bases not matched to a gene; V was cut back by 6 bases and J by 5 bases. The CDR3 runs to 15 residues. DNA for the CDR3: TGCAGTGCCGGGCTAGCGGGGACCGGGGGAGACGAGCAGTACTTC. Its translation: CSAGLAGTGGDEQYF.

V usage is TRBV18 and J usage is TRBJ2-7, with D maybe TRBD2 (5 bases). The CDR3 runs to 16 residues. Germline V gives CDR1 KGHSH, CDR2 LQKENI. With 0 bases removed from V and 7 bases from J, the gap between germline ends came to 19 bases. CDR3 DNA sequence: TGTGCCAGCTCACCACCTATGATAGGGCCCCGCGGGGAGCAGTACTTC. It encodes CASSPPMIGPRGEQYF.

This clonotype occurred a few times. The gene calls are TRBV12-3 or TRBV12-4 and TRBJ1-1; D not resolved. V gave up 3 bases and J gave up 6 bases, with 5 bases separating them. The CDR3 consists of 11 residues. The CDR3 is CASSLVAEAFF. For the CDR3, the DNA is TGTGCCAGCAGTTTGGTTGCTGAAGCTTTCTTT.

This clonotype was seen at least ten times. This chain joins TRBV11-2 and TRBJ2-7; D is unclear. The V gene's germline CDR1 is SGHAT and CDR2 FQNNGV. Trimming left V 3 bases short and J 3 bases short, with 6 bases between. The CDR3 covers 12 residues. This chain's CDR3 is CASSFPGYEQYF. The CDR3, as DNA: TGTGCCAGCAGCTTCCCCGGCTACGAGCAGTACTTC.

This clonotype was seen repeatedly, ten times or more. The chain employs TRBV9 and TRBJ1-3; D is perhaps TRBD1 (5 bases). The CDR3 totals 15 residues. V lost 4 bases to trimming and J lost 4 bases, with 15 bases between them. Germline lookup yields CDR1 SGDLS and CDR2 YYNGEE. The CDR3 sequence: CASSQWQGPGNTIYF. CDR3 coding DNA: TGTGCCAGCAGCCAGTGGCAGGGTCCAGGAAACACCATATATTTT.

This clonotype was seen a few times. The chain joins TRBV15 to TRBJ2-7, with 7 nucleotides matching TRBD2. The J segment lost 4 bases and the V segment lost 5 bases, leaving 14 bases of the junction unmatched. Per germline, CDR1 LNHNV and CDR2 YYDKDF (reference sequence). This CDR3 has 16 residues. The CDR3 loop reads CATSARLGGSKYEQYF. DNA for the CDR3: TGTGCCACCAGCGCCCGCCTGGGAGGGTCCAAATACGAGCAGTACTTC.

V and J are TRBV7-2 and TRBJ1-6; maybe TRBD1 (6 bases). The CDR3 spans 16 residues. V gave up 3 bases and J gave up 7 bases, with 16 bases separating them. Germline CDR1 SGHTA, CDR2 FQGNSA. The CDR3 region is CASSLGNRVGNSPLHF. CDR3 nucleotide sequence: TGTGCCAGCAGCTTGGGGAACAGGGTTGGAAATTCACCCCTCCACTTT.

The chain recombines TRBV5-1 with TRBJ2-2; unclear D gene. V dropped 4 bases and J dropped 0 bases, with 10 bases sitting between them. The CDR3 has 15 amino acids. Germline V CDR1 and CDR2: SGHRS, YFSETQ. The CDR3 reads CASSPSAANTGELFF. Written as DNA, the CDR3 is TGCGCCAGCAGCCCGTCGGCCGCGAACACCGGGGAGCTGTTTTTT.

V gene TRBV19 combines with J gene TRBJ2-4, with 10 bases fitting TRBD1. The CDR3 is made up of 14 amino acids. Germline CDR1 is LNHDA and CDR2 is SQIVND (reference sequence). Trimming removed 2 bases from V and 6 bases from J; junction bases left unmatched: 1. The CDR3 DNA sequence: TGTGCCAGTAGTATACGACAGGGGGCAAACATTCAGTACTTC. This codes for CASSIRQGANIQYF.

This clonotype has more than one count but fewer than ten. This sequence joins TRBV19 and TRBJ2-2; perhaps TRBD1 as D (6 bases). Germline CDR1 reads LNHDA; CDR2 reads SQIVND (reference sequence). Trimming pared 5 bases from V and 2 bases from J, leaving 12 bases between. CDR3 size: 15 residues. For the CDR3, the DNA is TGTGCCAGTAGTCTGAGACAGGTTAACACCGGGGAGCTGTTTTTT. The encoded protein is CASSLRQVNTGELFF.

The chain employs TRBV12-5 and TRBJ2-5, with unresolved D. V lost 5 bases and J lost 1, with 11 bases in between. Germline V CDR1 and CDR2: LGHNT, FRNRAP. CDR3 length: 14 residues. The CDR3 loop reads CASGTSLAQETQYF. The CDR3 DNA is TGTGCTAGTGGTACATCTCTGGCCCAAGAGACCCAGTACTTC.

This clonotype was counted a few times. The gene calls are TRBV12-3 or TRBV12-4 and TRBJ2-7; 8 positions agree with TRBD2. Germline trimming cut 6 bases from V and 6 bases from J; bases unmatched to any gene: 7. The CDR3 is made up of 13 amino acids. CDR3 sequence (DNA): TGTGCCAGCAGAACGGGACTAGGGGTCGAGCAGTACTTC. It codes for CASRTGLGVEQYF.

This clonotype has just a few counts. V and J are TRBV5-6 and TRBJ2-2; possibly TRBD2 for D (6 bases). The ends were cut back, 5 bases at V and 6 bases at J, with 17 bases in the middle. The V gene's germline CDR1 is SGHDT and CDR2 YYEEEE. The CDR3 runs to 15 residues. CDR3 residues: CASRTTGTQAGELFF. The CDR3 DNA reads TGTGCCAGCAGAACGACCGGGACTCAGGCCGGGGAGCTGTTTTTT.

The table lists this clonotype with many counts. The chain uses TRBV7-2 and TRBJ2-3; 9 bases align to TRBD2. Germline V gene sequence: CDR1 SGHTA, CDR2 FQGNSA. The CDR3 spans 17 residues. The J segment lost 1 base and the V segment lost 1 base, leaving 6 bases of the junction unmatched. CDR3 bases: TGTGCCAGCAGCTTAGTTAGCGGGAGAGGAGGCACAGATACGCAGTATTTT. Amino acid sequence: CASSLVSGRGGTDTQYF.

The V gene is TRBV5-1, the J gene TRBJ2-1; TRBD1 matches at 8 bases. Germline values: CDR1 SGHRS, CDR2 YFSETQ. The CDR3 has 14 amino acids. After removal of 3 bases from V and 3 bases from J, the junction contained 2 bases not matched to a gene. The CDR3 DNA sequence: TGCGCCAGCAGCTCGGACAGGGTCTACAATGAGCAGTTCTTC. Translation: CASSSDRVYNEQFF.

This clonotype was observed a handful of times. Written as DNA, the CDR3 is TGTGCCACCAGCAGAGATCGGGGACTCCCCGGGGAGCTGTTTTTT. It encodes CATSRDRGLPGELFF. V gene TRBV15 combines with J gene TRBJ2-2, with a tentative D call TRBD2 (6 bases). The CDR3 sequence is 15 residues long. CDR1 is LNHNV, CDR2 YYDKDF, per germline (reference sequence). V lost 0 bases and J lost 6, with 11 bases in between.